This is a list of T cell receptor beta chains from one sample in a study of T-cell reconstitution after alpha-beta-depleted transplantation in children. Via MiXCR, TCRdb re-called the PCR reads, giving one row per CDR3 protein. This table has a few hundred thousand distinct CDR3 sequences, approximately 10% appearing once. The sequenced sample was PBMCs from the stem cell graft donor, obtained from the stem cell graft. The receptor source for this set is a human donor who donated a stem cell graft to a child with acute lymphoblastic leukemia. Both conserved end residues are part of each CDR3. Each record gives: D gene, clone size, J gene, V gene, CDR3 protein, CDR3 DNA. The D gene is left open where the match is weak. Only part of the rows carry a size: once, few, many, or a class if the clone is expanded.

TRBD1 | . | TRBJ2-7 | TRBV20-1 | CSATSGTGDPYEQYF | TGCAGTGCGACTTCGGGGACAGGTGACCCCTACGAGCAGTACTTC
TRBD1 | few | TRBJ1-2 | TRBV6-1 | CASTNRDRSFHGYTF | TGTGCCAGCACCAACCGGGACAGGAGTTTTCATGGCTACACCTTC
. | few | TRBJ2-7 | TRBV14 | CASSPDWVEQYF | TGTGCCAGCAGCCCCGACTGGGTCGAGCAGTACTTC
. | few | TRBJ2-5 | TRBV7-2 | CASSLVATLGGETQYF | TGTGCCAGCAGCTTAGTGGCGACCCTTGGGGGAGAGACCCAGTACTTC
. | many | TRBJ2-6 | TRBV12-3/TRBV12-4 | CASSVSGGANVLTF | TGTGCCAGCAGTGTATCAGGAGGGGCCAACGTCCTGACTTTC
TRBD1 | few | TRBJ2-5 | TRBV14 | CASSPRQGRETQYF | TGTGCCAGCAGCCCCCGACAGGGGAGAGAGACCCAGTACTTC
TRBD2 | . | TRBJ2-7 | TRBV7-2 | CASSISGSRSYEQYF | TGTGCCAGCAGTATTAGCGGGAGTCGCTCCTACGAGCAGTACTTC
. | . | TRBJ2-1 | TRBV5-1 | CASSLALAPVNEQFF | TGCGCCAGCAGCTTGGCCCTAGCGCCGGTGAATGAGCAGTTCTTC
. | . | TRBJ2-1 | TRBV9 | CASSVGNPHTYNEQFF | TGTGCCAGCAGCGTAGGTAACCCACATACCTACAATGAGCAGTTCTTC
. | . | TRBJ1-1 | TRBV5-1 | CASSFEQMNTEAFF | TGCGCCAGCAGCTTTGAACAGATGAACACTGAAGCTTTCTTT
. | few | TRBJ1-2 | TRBV29-1 | CSVSKGTDYGYTF | TGCAGCGTTTCCAAGGGGACTGACTATGGCTACACCTTC
. | . | TRBJ2-3 | TRBV20-1 | CSPLRSTDTQYF | TGCAGCCCGTTGAGAAGCACAGATACGCAGTATTTT
. | few | TRBJ2-1 | TRBV7-8 | CASSLGVGGGVHNEQFF | TGTGCCAGCAGCTTAGGGGTCGGCGGAGGGGTACACAATGAGCAGTTCTTC
TRBD1 | many | TRBJ2-1 | TRBV29-1 | CSVPKDRGQLDLNNEQFF | TGCAGCGTCCCGAAGGACAGGGGGCAACTAGACTTGAACAATGAGCAGTTCTTC
TRBD2 | . | TRBJ2-7 | TRBV7-9 | CASSLVESSGRDYEQYF | TGTGCCAGCAGCTTAGTGGAGTCTAGCGGGAGGGACTACGAGCAGTACTTC
TRBD1 | many | TRBJ2-1 | TRBV27 | CASSPLLLDRGTYNEQFF | TGTGCCAGCAGTCCCTTATTACTCGACAGGGGAACCTACAATGAGCAGTTCTTC
. | . | TRBJ2-7 | TRBV7-2 | CASSFRRAGNAYEQYF | TGTGCCAGCAGCTTTCGAAGGGCAGGAAATGCCTACGAGCAGTACTTC
. | few | TRBJ1-3 | TRBV18 | CASSPAGPGGNTIYF | TGTGCCAGCTCACCTGCAGGCCCGGGTGGAAACACCATATATTTT
TRBD2 | few | TRBJ2-1 | TRBV6-5 | CASSSRPLGGTGTSGSSYNEQFF | TGTGCCAGCAGTTCCAGACCCCTGGGGGGTACCGGGACTAGCGGGAGCTCCTACAATGAGCAGTTCTTC
. | many | TRBJ1-1 | TRBV12-3/TRBV12-4 | CATGQRLNTEAFF | TGTGCCACCGGACAGCGGCTAAACACTGAAGCTTTCTTT
. | few | TRBJ2-1 | TRBV18 | CASSPGLRYNEQFF | TGTGCCAGCTCACCTGGACTCAGGTACAATGAGCAGTTCTTC
TRBD2 | . | TRBJ2-1 | TRBV19 | CASSIRRLAEPNEQFF | TGTGCCAGTAGTATCCGGAGACTAGCGGAACCGAATGAGCAGTTCTTC
. | . | TRBJ2-3 | TRBV4-3 | CASSQDYGRADTQYF | TGCGCCAGCAGCCAAGATTACGGGAGAGCAGATACGCAGTATTTT
TRBD1 | many | TRBJ2-1 | TRBV5-1 | CASSRTGTGYNEQFF | TGCGCCAGCAGCCGAACCGGGACAGGGTACAATGAGCAGTTCTTC
TRBD2 | . | TRBJ2-1 | TRBV11-2 | CASRPGWGGLTYNEQFF | TGTGCCAGCAGACCGGGCTGGGGGGGACTCACCTACAATGAGCAGTTCTTC
. | few | TRBJ2-3 | TRBV28 | CASSFLDFASTDTQYF | TGTGCCAGCAGTTTCTTAGACTTCGCTAGCACAGATACGCAGTATTTT
. | many | TRBJ1-5 | TRBV6-5 | CASSSTFGGPNQPQHF | TGTGCCAGCAGTTCCACCTTTGGGGGCCCCAATCAGCCCCAGCATTTT
. | few | TRBJ1-2 | TRBV4-1 | CASSQEGGNYGYTF | TGCGCCAGCAGCCAAGAGGGCGGAAACTATGGCTACACCTTC
. | . | TRBJ1-5 | TRBV24-1 | CATGGGPSINNQPQHF | TGTGCCACCGGGGGGGGACCCTCTATCAACAATCAGCCCCAGCATTTT
. | . | TRBJ1-1 | TRBV7-8 | CASSPYRGRGNTEAFF | TGTGCCAGCAGCCCTTATCGGGGGAGGGGGAACACTGAAGCTTTCTTT